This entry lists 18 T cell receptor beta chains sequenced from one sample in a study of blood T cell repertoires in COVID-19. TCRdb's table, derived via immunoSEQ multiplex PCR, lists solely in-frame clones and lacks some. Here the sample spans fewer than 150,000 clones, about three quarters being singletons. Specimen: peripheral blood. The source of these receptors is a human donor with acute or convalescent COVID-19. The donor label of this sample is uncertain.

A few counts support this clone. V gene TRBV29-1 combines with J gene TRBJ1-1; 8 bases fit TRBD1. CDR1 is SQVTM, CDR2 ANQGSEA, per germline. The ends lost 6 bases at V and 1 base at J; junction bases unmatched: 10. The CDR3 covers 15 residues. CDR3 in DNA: TGCAGCGTCCTACCCCGGACAGGGTCGAACACTGAAGCTTTCTTT. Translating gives CSVLPRTGSNTEAFF.

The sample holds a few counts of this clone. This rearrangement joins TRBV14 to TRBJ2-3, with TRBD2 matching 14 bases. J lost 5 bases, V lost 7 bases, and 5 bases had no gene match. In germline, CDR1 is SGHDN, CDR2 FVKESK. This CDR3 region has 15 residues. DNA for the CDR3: TGTGCCAGCATCGAGGGACTAGCGGGGGTAGATACGCAGTATTTT. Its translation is CASIEGLAGVDTQYF.

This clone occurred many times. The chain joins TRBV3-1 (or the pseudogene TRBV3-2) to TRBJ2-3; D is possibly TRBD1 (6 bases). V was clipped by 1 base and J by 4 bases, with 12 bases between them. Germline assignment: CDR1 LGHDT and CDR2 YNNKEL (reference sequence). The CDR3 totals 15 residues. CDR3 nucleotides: TGTGCCAGCAGCCAAGTCGTGGGGGCAGCAGATACGCAGTATTTT. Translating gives CASSQVVGAADTQYF.

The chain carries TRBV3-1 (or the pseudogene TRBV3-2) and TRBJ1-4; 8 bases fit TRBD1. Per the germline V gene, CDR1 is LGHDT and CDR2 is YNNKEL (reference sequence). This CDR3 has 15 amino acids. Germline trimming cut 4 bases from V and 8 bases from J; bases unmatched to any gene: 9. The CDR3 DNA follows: TGTGCCAGCAGCCCTCGGACAGGGAATGGAGAAAAACTGTTTTTT. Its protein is CASSPRTGNGEKLFF.

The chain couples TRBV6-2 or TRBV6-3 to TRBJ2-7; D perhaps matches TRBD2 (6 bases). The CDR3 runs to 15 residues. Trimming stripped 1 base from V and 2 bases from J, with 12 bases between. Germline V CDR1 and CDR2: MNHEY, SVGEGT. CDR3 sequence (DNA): TGTGCCAGCAGTTACTTGGCGGGGTTAACCTACGAGCAGTACTTC. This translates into CASSYLAGLTYEQYF.

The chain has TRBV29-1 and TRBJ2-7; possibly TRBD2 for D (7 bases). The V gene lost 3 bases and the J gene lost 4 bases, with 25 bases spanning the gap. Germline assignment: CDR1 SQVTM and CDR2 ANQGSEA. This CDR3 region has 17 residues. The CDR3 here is CSVETDSRRGNTYEQYF. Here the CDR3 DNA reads TGCAGCGTTGAGACGGACAGCCGGCGGGGGAATACGTACGAGCAGTACTTC.

In DNA, the CDR3 is TGTGCCAGCAGCCTTGGCGAAGCTTTCTTT. Residues: CASSLGEAFF. The chain joins TRBV2 to TRBJ1-1; D remains ambiguous. V lost 6 bases and J lost 8, with 7 bases in between. CDR1 and CDR2 (germline): SNHLY, FYNNEI. This CDR3 is 10 amino acids long.

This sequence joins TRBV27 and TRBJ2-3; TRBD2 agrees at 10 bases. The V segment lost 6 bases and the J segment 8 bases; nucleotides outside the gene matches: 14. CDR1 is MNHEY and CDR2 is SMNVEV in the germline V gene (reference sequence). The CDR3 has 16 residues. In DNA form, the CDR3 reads TGTGCCAGCAGACGACCCCTAGCGGGGGAGGGAGGTACGCAGTATTTT. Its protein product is CASRRPLAGEGGTQYF.

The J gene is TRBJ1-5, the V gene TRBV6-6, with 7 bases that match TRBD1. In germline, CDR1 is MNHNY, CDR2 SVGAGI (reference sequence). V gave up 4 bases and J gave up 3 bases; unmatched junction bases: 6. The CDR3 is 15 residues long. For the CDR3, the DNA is TGTGCCAGCAGTTCCGGGACAGCTACCAATCAGCCCCAGCATTTT. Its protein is CASSSGTATNQPQHF.

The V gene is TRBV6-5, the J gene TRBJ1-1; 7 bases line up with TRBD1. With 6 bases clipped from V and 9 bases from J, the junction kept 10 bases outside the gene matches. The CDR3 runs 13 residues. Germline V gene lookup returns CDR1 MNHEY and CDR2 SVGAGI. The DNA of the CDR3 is TGTGCCAGCAGACCAACAGGGGTAGGCAAAGCTTTCTTT. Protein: CASRPTGVGKAFF.

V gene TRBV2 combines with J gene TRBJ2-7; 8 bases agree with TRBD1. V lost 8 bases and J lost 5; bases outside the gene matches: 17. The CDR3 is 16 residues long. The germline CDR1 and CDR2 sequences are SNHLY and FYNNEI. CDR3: CASGVIAWTGTHEQYF. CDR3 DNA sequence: TGTGCCAGCGGCGTAATAGCTTGGACAGGGACCCACGAGCAGTACTTC.

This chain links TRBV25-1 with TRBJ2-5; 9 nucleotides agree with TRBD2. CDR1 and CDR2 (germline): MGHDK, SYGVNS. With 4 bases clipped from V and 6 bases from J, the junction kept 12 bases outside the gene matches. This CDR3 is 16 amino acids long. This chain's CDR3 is CASSAAGGAKGKTQYF. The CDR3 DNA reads TGTGCCAGCAGTGCCGCGGGGGGGGCTAAGGGGAAGACCCAGTACTTC.

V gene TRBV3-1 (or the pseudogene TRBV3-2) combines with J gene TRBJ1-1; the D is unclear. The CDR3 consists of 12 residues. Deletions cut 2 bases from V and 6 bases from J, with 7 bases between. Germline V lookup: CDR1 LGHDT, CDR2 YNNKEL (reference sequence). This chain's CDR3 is CASSQKRSEAFF. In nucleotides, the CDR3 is TGTGCCAGCAGCCAAAAGAGGTCTGAAGCTTTCTTT.

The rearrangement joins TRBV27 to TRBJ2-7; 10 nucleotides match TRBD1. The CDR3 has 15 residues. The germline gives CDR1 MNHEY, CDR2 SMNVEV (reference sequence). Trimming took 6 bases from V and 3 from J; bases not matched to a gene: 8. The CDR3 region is CASSGQGEPIYEQYF. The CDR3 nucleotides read TGTGCCAGCAGCGGACAGGGGGAGCCCATCTACGAGCAGTACTTC.

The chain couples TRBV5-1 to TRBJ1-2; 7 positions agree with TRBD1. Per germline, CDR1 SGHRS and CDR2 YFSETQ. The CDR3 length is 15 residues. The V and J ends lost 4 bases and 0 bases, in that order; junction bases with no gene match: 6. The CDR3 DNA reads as TGCGCCAGCAGCCTGCAGGGGGAGCCTAACTATGGCTACACCTTC. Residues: CASSLQGEPNYGYTF. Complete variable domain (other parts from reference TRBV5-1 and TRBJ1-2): KAGVTQTPRYLIKTRGQQVTLSCSPISGHRSVSWYQQTPGQGLQFLFEYFSETQRNKGNFPGRFSGRQFSNSRSEMNVSTLELGDSALYLCASSLQGEPNYGYTFGSGTRLTVV.

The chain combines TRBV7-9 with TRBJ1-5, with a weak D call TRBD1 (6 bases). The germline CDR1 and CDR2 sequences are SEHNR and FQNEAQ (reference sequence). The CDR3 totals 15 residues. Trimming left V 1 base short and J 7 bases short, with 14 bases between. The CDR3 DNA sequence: TGTGCCAGCAGCTTAGACGGTACAGGGCCACAGCCCCAGCATTTT. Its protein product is CASSLDGTGPQPQHF.

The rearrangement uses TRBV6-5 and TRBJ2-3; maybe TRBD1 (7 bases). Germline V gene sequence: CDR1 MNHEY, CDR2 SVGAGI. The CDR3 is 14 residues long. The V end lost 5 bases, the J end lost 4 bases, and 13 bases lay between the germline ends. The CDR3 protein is CASSKGASADTQYF. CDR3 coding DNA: TGTGCCAGCAGTAAGGGGGCTAGCGCAGATACGCAGTATTTT.

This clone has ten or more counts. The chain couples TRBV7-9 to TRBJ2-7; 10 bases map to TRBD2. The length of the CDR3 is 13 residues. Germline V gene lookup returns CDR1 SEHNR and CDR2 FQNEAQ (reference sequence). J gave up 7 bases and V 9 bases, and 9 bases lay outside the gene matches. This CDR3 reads CASRLAGFREQYF. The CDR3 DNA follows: TGTGCCAGTCGACTAGCGGGTTTTCGGGAGCAGTACTTC.